This entry lists 26 T cell receptor beta chains sequenced from one sample in a study of T cell responses to AZD1222 COVID-19 vaccine. Sequencing was performed with immunoSEQ multiplex PCR; in TCRdb, only in-frame clones are kept and a portion is missing. The sample carries roughly 110,000 clones, around 92% recorded once. Source: peripheral blood, taken 28 days after the second AZD1222 dose. All receptors come from an adult who received the AZD1222 COVID-19 vaccine.

This sequence joins TRBV6-5 and TRBJ1-4, with D perhaps TRBD1 (5 bases). Deletions cut 6 bases from V and 4 bases from J, with 15 bases between. Germline V gene data show CDR1 as MNHEY and CDR2 as SVGAGI. The CDR3 is 15 residues long. The DNA of the CDR3 is TGTGCCAGCAGAGTAGACAGTACGCGTAATGAAAAACTGTTTTTT. The encoded protein is CASRVDSTRNEKLFF.

The gene calls are TRBV6-5 and TRBJ1-5; D is unresolved. The germline gives CDR1 MNHEY, CDR2 SVGAGI. The CDR3 contains 12 residues. V lost 5 bases and J 9 bases, leaving 11 bases between the germline ends. This CDR3 is CASSLVLGPQHF. As DNA, the CDR3 is TGTGCCAGCAGTCTCGTTTTAGGGCCCCAGCATTTT.

The chain joins TRBV12-3 or TRBV12-4 to TRBJ1-2; no clear D gene. The CDR3 has 13 residues. V lost 4 bases and J 8 bases, leaving 14 bases between the germline ends. The CDR3 DNA follows: TGTGCCAGCAGTTCCGCGGACCTGGCGGGCTACACCTTC. As protein: CASSSADLAGYTF.

The V gene is TRBV6-5, the J gene TRBJ1-5; D is possibly TRBD1 (6 bases). The V and J ends lost 10 bases and 6 bases respectively, with 16 bases between them. The CDR3 runs to 13 residues. CDR1 is MNHEY, CDR2 SVGAGI, per germline. The CDR3 region has the DNA TGTGCCACGGCCCGGGGGCTGGGTCAGCCCCAGCATTTT. It yields the protein CATARGLGQPQHF.

The chain combines TRBV28 with TRBJ2-3, with 7 positions matching TRBD1. This CDR3 has 14 residues. J lost 6 bases, V lost 6 bases, and 9 bases had no gene match. The germline V gene has CDR1 MDHEN and CDR2 SYDVKM. This CDR3 reads CASSKDRLGDTQYF. CDR3 nucleotide sequence: TGTGCCAGCAGCAAGGACAGGTTAGGGGATACGCAGTATTTT.

V usage is TRBV6-1 and J usage is TRBJ1-2; the D is unclear. Germline-derived CDR1 and CDR2 are MNHNS and SASEGT. Trimming removed 1 base at V and 4 bases at J, with 7 bases between. The CDR3 consists of 13 residues. CDR3 sequence: CASSEGQSYGYTF. CDR3 nucleotides: TGTGCCAGCAGTGAAGGGCAGTCCTATGGCTACACCTTC.

The chain has TRBV5-1 and TRBJ1-5; D gene uncertain. There are 16 residues in the CDR3. Germline CDR1 is SGHRS and CDR2 is YFSETQ. V lost 3 bases and J 0 bases, leaving 13 bases between the germline ends. The CDR3 sequence is CASSCQRMNSNQPQHF. DNA of the CDR3: TGCGCCAGCAGCTGCCAACGTATGAATAGCAATCAGCCCCAGCATTTT.

J is TRBJ2-2 and V is TRBV9; D ambiguous. The germline gives CDR1 SGDLS, CDR2 YYNGEE. V lost 0 bases to trimming and J lost 8 bases, with 11 bases between them. The CDR3 runs to 14 residues. The DNA for the CDR3 is TGTGCCAGCAGCGTAGGTCGGGTAGTAGGGGAGCTGTTTTTT. Amino acid sequence: CASSVGRVVGELFF.

The chain has TRBV13 and TRBJ2-7; D call uncertain. The CDR3 covers 15 residues. Germline assignment: CDR1 PRHDT and CDR2 FYEKMQ (reference sequence). V was shortened by 5 bases and J by 6 bases, with 20 bases between the two germline ends. The CDR3: CASSPPNTPASEQYF. CDR3 nucleotides: TGTGCCAGCAGCCCCCCCAATACGCCAGCGAGCGAGCAGTACTTC.

In its sample, this clone was seen a few times. The chain employs TRBV7-8 and TRBJ2-7, with 12 bases matching TRBD2. The CDR3 has 15 residues. With V trimmed by 5 bases and J by 4 bases, 6 bases remained unmatched. Germline V gives CDR1 SGHVS, CDR2 FQNEAQ. The CDR3 is CASSGGTSGLYEQYF. CDR3 in DNA: TGTGCCAGCAGCGGAGGGACTAGCGGGCTATACGAGCAGTACTTC.

This chain links TRBV12-5 with TRBJ2-3, with D tentatively TRBD1 (5 bases). CDR3 length: 17 residues. The germline V and J ends were trimmed by 4 bases and 2 bases, with 19 bases remaining between them. From germline, CDR1 is LGHNT and CDR2 FRNRAP. The CDR3 loop is CASGSGRSTVSTDTQYF. In DNA form, the CDR3 reads TGTGCTAGTGGTTCCGGCCGATCGACAGTTTCCACAGATACGCAGTATTTT.

The chain recombines TRBV10-2 with TRBJ1-5, with D perhaps matching TRBD1 (6 bases). CDR1 is WSHSY and CDR2 is SAAADI in the germline V gene. V gave up 0 bases and J gave up 5 bases, with 11 bases separating them. The CDR3 is 15 residues long. CDR3 nucleotides: TGCGCCAGCAGTGAGTCACAGGGAGAGGATCAGCCCCAGCATTTT. Its translation: CASSESQGEDQPQHF.

V and J are TRBV5-4 and TRBJ2-7; 9 bases match TRBD2. The V segment lost 3 bases and the J segment 3 bases; nucleotides outside the gene matches: 13. From germline, CDR1 is SGHNT and CDR2 YYREEE (reference sequence). This CDR3 region has 17 residues. The CDR3 reads CASSSGGSGRLDYEQYF. The CDR3 DNA is TGTGCCAGCAGCTCCGGGGGTAGCGGGAGATTGGACTACGAGCAGTACTTC.

The V gene is TRBV29-1, the J gene TRBJ2-1; 7 positions match TRBD2. Germline V lookup: CDR1 SQVTM, CDR2 ANQGSEA. This CDR3 spans 14 amino acids. With V trimmed by 4 bases and J by 4 bases, 7 bases remained unmatched. CDR3 sequence reads: CSVAGTIGYNEQFF. For the CDR3, the DNA is TGCAGCGTTGCGGGGACTATCGGATACAATGAGCAGTTCTTC.

This clone was seen a handful of times. This chain uses TRBV13 with TRBJ2-1; 15 nucleotides align to TRBD2. CDR1 is PRHDT, CDR2 FYEKMQ, per germline (reference sequence). With 6 bases clipped from V and 8 bases from J, the junction kept 8 bases outside the gene matches. CDR3 length: 16 residues. CDR3 DNA sequence: TGTGCCAGCAGTTCACCGGGACTAGCGGGGGGCTATGAGCAGTTCTTC. The encoded protein is CASSSPGLAGGYEQFF.

This chain links TRBV18 with TRBJ1-1, with a weak D call TRBD1 (6 bases). V was cut by 0 bases and J by 4 bases, with 15 bases left in between. The CDR3 is 16 amino acids. Germline CDR1 reads KGHSH; CDR2 reads LQKENI. The CDR3 DNA reads as TGTGCCAGCTCACCACCCGCAGGGGCTGGCCCCACTGAAGCTTTCTTT. Translating gives CASSPPAGAGPTEAFF.

V gene TRBV4-1 combines with J gene TRBJ2-1; 10 positions agree with TRBD2. Germline V lookup: CDR1 MGHRA, CDR2 YSYEKL. The CDR3 has 17 residues. With V trimmed by 7 bases and J by 6 bases, 15 bases remained unmatched. This CDR3 is CASISEWGSGRSNEQFF. DNA of the CDR3: TGCGCCAGCATCTCGGAATGGGGTAGCGGGAGGAGCAATGAGCAGTTCTTC.

V is TRBV14 and J is TRBJ2-7; D is tentatively TRBD1 or TRBD2 (5 bases each). Germline V gene data show CDR1 as SGHDN and CDR2 as FVKESK. This CDR3 has 15 amino acids. With 1 base removed from V and 7 bases from J, the gap between germline ends came to 17 bases. The CDR3, as DNA: TGTGCCAGCAGCCAAGGGGGCCCCGGTGGGAGTGAGCAGTACTTC. Amino acids: CASSQGGPGGSEQYF. Looking up the rest from reference TRBV14 and TRBJ2-7 gives the full variable domain: EAGVTQFPSHSVIEKGQTVTLRCDPISGHDNLYWYRRVMGKEIKFLLHFVKESKQDESGMPNNRFLAERTGGTYSTLKVQPAELEDSGVYFCASSQGGPGGSEQYFGPGTRLTVT.

V and J are TRBV29-1 and TRBJ1-5; D might be TRBD1 (6 bases). This CDR3 contains 15 residues. Germline CDR1 SQVTM, CDR2 ANQGSEA. V lost 7 bases and J lost 6, with 22 bases in between. CDR3 loop: CSAQRGRVRGQPQHF. As DNA, the CDR3 is TGCAGCGCCCAGAGGGGGAGGGTCCGAGGTCAGCCCCAGCATTTT.

The rearrangement uses TRBV28 and TRBJ2-5; D unclear. Trimming removed 3 bases at V and 3 bases at J, with 17 bases between. CDR3 length: 16 residues. Germline V lookup: CDR1 MDHEN, CDR2 SYDVKM. The CDR3 DNA is TGTGCCAGCAGTTTTAAGCCCTTCGGGTTAGAAGAGACCCAGTACTTC. As protein: CASSFKPFGLEETQYF. The full variable domain, completed using reference TRBV28 and TRBJ2-5, is DVKVTQSSRYLVKRTGEKVFLECVQDMDHENMFWYRQDPGLGLRLIYFSYDVKMKEKGDIPEGYSVSREKKERFSLILESASTNQTSMYLCASSFKPFGLEETQYFGPGTRLLVL.

This clone was picked up one time. The chain joins TRBV5-5 to TRBJ2-2; D is possibly TRBD1 or TRBD2 (6 bases each). Germline-derived CDR1 and CDR2 are SGHKS and YYEKEE (reference sequence). V gave up 4 bases and J gave up 1 base, with 11 bases separating them. CDR3 size: 15 residues. CDR3 region: CASSVGGQNTGELFF. CDR3 in DNA: TGTGCCAGCAGCGTCGGGGGCCAGAACACCGGGGAGCTGTTTTTT.

The chain uses TRBV14 and TRBJ1-5; no firm D call. The CDR3 runs to 13 residues. V dropped 1 base and J dropped 5 bases, with 6 bases sitting between them. The germline gives CDR1 SGHDN, CDR2 FVKESK. The CDR3 DNA reads TGTGCCAGCAGCCAAGGAGAATATCAGCCCCAGCATTTT. It is translated as CASSQGEYQPQHF.

The rearrangement uses TRBV4-2 and TRBJ2-3, with unresolved D. V gave up 0 bases and J gave up 6 bases, with 13 bases separating them. CDR1 is LGHNA and CDR2 is YNFKEQ in the germline V gene. The length of the CDR3 is 15 residues. The CDR3 sequence is CASSQEGVVGDTQYF. The DNA of the CDR3 is TGTGCCAGCAGCCAAGAGGGCGTCGTCGGGGATACGCAGTATTTT.

The chain combines TRBV19 with TRBJ1-3, with D unresolved. V lost 10 bases and J lost 2, with 15 bases in between. This CDR3 contains 14 residues. The germline V gene has CDR1 LNHDA and CDR2 SQIVND (reference sequence). CDR3 in DNA: TGTGCCACTCAAGGGTCGGCACCTGGAAACACCATATATTTT. Amino acid sequence: CATQGSAPGNTIYF.

The chain has TRBV14 and TRBJ2-7; 9 positions match TRBD2. Trimming removed 3 bases from V and 3 bases from J; junction bases left unmatched: 6. Germline CDR1 and CDR2: SGHDN and FVKESK. The CDR3 has 15 residues. The CDR3: CASSQDSGRRYEQYF. CDR3 nucleotide sequence: TGTGCCAGCAGCCAGGATAGCGGGAGACGCTACGAGCAGTACTTC.

The chain employs TRBV12-3 or TRBV12-4 and TRBJ2-1, with D unresolved. V was trimmed by 3 bases and J by 9 bases, leaving 12 bases between them. The CDR3 has 13 amino acids. Here the CDR3 DNA reads TGTGCCAGCAGTTTTGGGCCCGGCAGTGAGCAGTTCTTC. Encoded protein: CASSFGPGSEQFF.